The present entry profiles one TCR beta chain with its context. No antigen is known for it. TCR beta CDR3 regions were amplified from RNA transcripts. The TCR CDR3 first-round RT-PCR relied on the HTBI primer set. MiXCR was run by TCRdb on the multiplex PCR reads, yielding one entry per CDR3 protein. The sample holds approximately 350,000 distinct CDR3 sequences, roughly 15% seen once. Any patient presenting with uncontrolled infection, other autoimmune disease, pregnancy or lactation was left out. From approximately 9.1 ml of fresh peripheral blood, PBMCs were isolated. This sample was included in a study of T cells in Graves' hyperthyroidism and ophthalmopathy. Points from the study as a whole: Ophthalmopathy was identified by the model a median 6.5 months ahead of onset. The majority of expanded thyroid clonotypes above 0.001 also appeared in blood.

V lost 6 bases to trimming and J lost 4 bases, with 15 bases between them. This CDR3 has 14 residues. Germline values: CDR1 LNHDA, CDR2 SQIVND (reference sequence). The V and J genes are TRBV19 and TRBJ1-1; D gene uncertain. This TCR derives from a woman aged 60-75 years with Graves' ophthalmopathy. Sequencing was performed on blood. CDR3: CASSPKGGITEAFF. In DNA, the CDR3 is TGTGCCAGTAGCCCTAAGGGCGGAATCACTGAAGCTTTCTTT.